This TCR beta chain stems from a study of cytotoxic CD8 clonotypes in ibrutinib-treated CLL. The CDR3 extends over 13 amino acids. Germline V lookup: CDR1 SGHTA, CDR2 FQGNSA. The germline V and J ends were trimmed by 5 bases and 0 bases, with 7 bases remaining between them. Profiled with immunoSEQ multiplex PCR; TCRdb holds only in-frame clones, not every one. This sample has fewer than 300,000 clones, with about 72% found just once. Sequences were derived from PBMCs, sampled at disease progression, from a patient treated with ibrutinib. V usage is TRBV7-2 and J usage is TRBJ1-1; D is unclear. The sequence derives from a human donor with chronic lymphocytic leukemia. The CDR3 DNA sequence: TGTGCCAGCAGCCTAACCATGAACACTGAAGCTTTCTTT. Amino acid sequence: CASSLTMNTEAFF. The variable domain in full, with the rest retrieved from reference TRBV7-2 and TRBJ1-1, is GAGVSQSPSNKVTEKGKDVELRCDPISGHTALYWYRQSLGQGLEFLIYFQGNSAPDKSGLPSDRFSAERTGGSVSTLTIQRTQQEDSAVYLCASSLTMNTEAFFGQGTRLTVV.